The next 8 T cell receptor beta chains were all read from a single sample in a study of OX40 agonist ivuxolimab in advanced cancers. Only in-frame clones appear in the TCRdb table, and some are missing; sequencing was by immunoSEQ multiplex PCR. Of about 19,000 clones listed, 80% to 95% are singletons. This specimen was CD4+ or CD8+ T cells sorted from blood, taken in a trial of the OX40 agonist ivuxolimab. Every receptor here comes from an adult with an advanced solid tumor such as melanoma, head and neck, liver or kidney cancer.

The chain combines TRBV19 with TRBJ2-3; possibly TRBD1 or TRBD2 for D (5 bases each). Between the trimmed V and J ends, which lost 6 bases and 5 bases, there was a span of 15 bases. This CDR3 region has 14 residues. Germline CDR1 is LNHDA and CDR2 is SQIVND (reference sequence). CDR3 sequence: CASSWVRAGDTQYF. The CDR3 DNA reads as TGTGCCAGTAGCTGGGTCAGGGCGGGAGATACGCAGTATTTT.

This clone has only one observation. The chain uses TRBV19 and TRBJ1-1; perhaps TRBD1 as D (6 bases). Germline V gene data show CDR1 as LNHDA and CDR2 as SQIVND (reference sequence). CDR3 length: 12 amino acids. Trimming took 7 bases from V and 5 from J, leaving 11 bases between them. The CDR3 DNA follows: TGTGCCAGTAACCAGGGGTGGACTGAAGCTTTCTTT. It encodes CASNQGWTEAFF.

This clone was recorded a few times. V usage is TRBV6-6 and J usage is TRBJ1-2, with D hard to call. This CDR3 spans 12 amino acids. Germline lookup yields CDR1 MNHNY and CDR2 SVGAGI (reference sequence). V was shortened by 4 bases and J by 2 bases, with 5 bases between the two germline ends. The CDR3 reads CASSSGNYGYTF. CDR3 DNA sequence: TGTGCCAGCAGTTCGGGGAACTATGGCTACACCTTC.

The CDR3 is CASREGQSNQPQHF. The CDR3 nucleotides are TGTGCCAGCAGGGAGGGACAGAGCAATCAGCCCCAGCATTTT. The chain couples TRBV27 to TRBJ1-5, with TRBD1 identical over 7 bases. Germline-derived CDR1 and CDR2 are MNHEY and SMNVEV (reference sequence). The CDR3 runs 14 residues. J lost 1 base, V lost 6 bases, and 3 bases had no gene match.

This clone was seen more than once but under ten times. The chain links TRBV5-1 to TRBJ2-1; D remains ambiguous. This CDR3 has 14 residues. Germline CDR1 is SGHRS and CDR2 is YFSETQ. The V gene lost 1 base and the J gene lost 0 bases, with 5 bases spanning the gap. CDR3 sequence (DNA): TGCGCCAGCAGCTTGTCGGGCTCCTACAATGAGCAGTTCTTC. Translation gives CASSLSGSYNEQFF.

This chain uses TRBV7-8 with TRBJ2-2; D uncertain. Germline CDR1 and CDR2: SGHVS and FQNEAQ. The CDR3 totals 13 residues. Trimming removed 5 bases at V and 2 bases at J, with 6 bases between. As DNA, the CDR3 is TGTGCCAGCAGCGAATACAACACCGGGGAGCTGTTTTTT. Amino acid sequence: CASSEYNTGELFF.

The chain links TRBV4-1 to TRBJ2-2; D uncertain. Germline values: CDR1 MGHRA, CDR2 YSYEKL. This CDR3 has 17 amino acids. The V gene lost 0 bases and the J gene lost 2 bases, with 13 bases spanning the gap. The CDR3 sequence is CASSQDLLPGNTGELFF. As DNA, the CDR3 is TGCGCCAGCAGCCAAGATCTTCTCCCGGGCAACACCGGGGAGCTGTTTTTT.

This sequence joins TRBV5-6 and TRBJ2-2; D might be TRBD2 (5 bases). The CDR3 runs 14 residues. Germline assignment: CDR1 SGHDT and CDR2 YYEEEE. Trimming took off 4 bases at V and 3 bases at J, with 10 bases between the two ends. For the CDR3, the DNA is TGTGCCAGCAGCGAGGCGGGTTACACCGGGGAGCTGTTTTTT. Amino acids: CASSEAGYTGELFF.